This paragraph reports one T cell receptor beta chain. Its antigen has not been determined. No base quality information exists; no much larger clone differs at one position. The sample is drawn from a study of T cell changes during pregnancy in multiple sclerosis (dated by TCRdb to between 2017 and 2020). Background for the entire study: Changes in the T cell repertoire over the course of pregnancy were examined in this study in women with multiple sclerosis.

To prepare the library, the immunoSEQ multiplex PCR assay was applied. What TCRdb holds here is the immuneACCESS table cut down to in-frame rearrangements. Part of the clones is not present; checked against another copy, under half of the missing clones reflect an unresolved V gene, and the others are unexplained. For this sample there are under 80,000 clones; roughly 90% appear just once. The ten largest clones add up to roughly 3.7% of the sample. The CDR3 runs 14 residues from the cysteine to the phenylalanine. The kept DNA is CDR3 alone, 42 bases in frame from the first base. Sequences SGHDT (CDR1) and YYEEEE (CDR2) are obtained from the germline V gene. V has 4 bases trimmed and J has 6 bases trimmed; junction bases matching no gene number 4.

The sequence was obtained from a female donor in good health, enrolled as a control in a pregnancy study. Sequencing used peripheral blood, obtained after pregnancy. The rearranged chain carries TRBV5-6 and TRBJ1-6; TRBD1 fits 7 bases in the junction. The DNA sequence is given as TGTGCCAGCAGCCCGGGACAGTTTAATTCACCCCTCCACTTT. This codes for CASSPGQFNSPLHF. The variable domain in full, with residues beyond the CDR3 obtained from the reference TRBV5-6 and TRBJ1-6 genes, is DAGVTQSPTHLIKTRGQQVTLRCSPKSGHDTVSWYQQALGQGPQFIFQYYEEEERQRGNFPDRFSGHQFPNYSSELNVNALLLGDSALYLCASSPGQFNSPLHFGNGTRLTVT.